The next 21 T cell receptor beta chains were all read from a single sample in a study of vaccination effects on CD4 cells after COVID-19. Sequenced by immunoSEQ multiplex PCR; TCRdb stores in-frame clones only, minus some. This sample has approximately 70,000 clones, with approximately 80% found just once. ViraFEST used viral peptide pools to expand antigen-specific CD4+ T cells before sequencing. The culture ran for 10 to 11 days, and then CD4+ T cells were isolated. All participants had two doses of either the BNT162b2 or mRNA-1273 vaccine. No antigen has been identified for these receptors. Material: CD4+ T cells from PBMCs cultured with HCoV-229E spike peptides, obtained after COVID-19 vaccination. The receptors were gathered from a human donor who received a COVID-19 vaccine.

V is TRBV6-5 and J is TRBJ1-2; a possible D gene is TRBD1 (5 bases). The CDR3 has 15 amino acids. CDR1 and CDR2 from the germline V gene are MNHEY and SVGAGI. V lost 6 bases to trimming and J lost 3 bases, with 17 bases between them. CDR3 nucleotide sequence: TGTGCCAGCAGGGTAAACTGGGGGTCCGACTATGGCTACACCTTC. Its translation is CASRVNWGSDYGYTF.

The rearrangement links TRBV7-8 to TRBJ2-7, with D perhaps being TRBD1 or TRBD2 (5 bases each). The CDR3 length is 15 residues. Germline V CDR1 and CDR2: SGHVS, FQNEAQ. Trimming stripped 5 bases from V and 6 bases from J, with 20 bases between. This CDR3 reads CASSMPSSGLGEQYV. CDR3 DNA sequence: TGTGCCAGCAGCATGCCCTCGTCGGGGCTGGGCGAGCAGTACGTC.

The CDR3 DNA reads as TGTGCCAGCAGCCTCCGACCAAGCTCCTACGAGCAGTACGTC. Amino acid sequence: CASSLRPSSYEQYV. This chain joins TRBV7-8 and TRBJ2-7; D ambiguous. CDR3 length: 14 amino acids. V was pared by 5 bases and J by 0 bases, with 11 bases between. Germline CDR1 reads SGHVS; CDR2 reads FQNEAQ.

The V call is TRBV15, the J call TRBJ2-1, with D possibly being TRBD1 or TRBD2 (6 bases each). This CDR3 region has 14 residues. Trimming left V 0 bases short and J 6 bases short, with 9 bases between. Per the germline V gene, CDR1 is LNHNV and CDR2 is YYDKDF (reference sequence). CDR3 in amino acids: CATSRDRGGNEQFF. The CDR3 nucleotides read TGTGCCACCAGCAGAGACAGGGGAGGCAATGAGCAGTTCTTC.

This clone was detected once. This sequence joins TRBV6-5 and TRBJ2-5, with 7 bases lining up with TRBD2. The CDR3 extends over 14 amino acids. The junction had 8 bases not matched to a gene; V was cut back by 6 bases and J by 4 bases. The germline CDR1 and CDR2 sequences are MNHEY and SVGAGI. Here the CDR3 reads CASRPTSWRETQYF. The CDR3 DNA is TGTGCCAGCAGGCCGACTAGCTGGAGAGAGACCCAGTACTTC.

This clone was observed once. The gene calls are TRBV12-3 or TRBV12-4 and TRBJ1-6; D may be TRBD1 (5 bases). The CDR3 has 12 residues. V was shortened by 6 bases and J by 7 bases, with 7 bases between the two germline ends. The CDR3 region has the DNA TGTGCCAGCAGAGCAGGGAATTCACCCCTCCACTTT. It translates to CASRAGNSPLHF.

J is TRBJ1-2 and V is TRBV7-8, with TRBD1 matching 10 bases. This CDR3 comprises 14 residues. The germline gives CDR1 SGHVS, CDR2 FQNEAQ. J lost 7 bases, V lost 2 bases, and 4 bases had no gene match. CDR3 nucleotides: TGTGCCAGCAGCTTATCGAGACAGGGGGCTGGCTACACCTTC. Translated, it gives CASSLSRQGAGYTF. Complete variable domain (other parts from reference TRBV7-8 and TRBJ1-2): GAGVSQSPRYKVAKRGQDVALRCDPISGHVSLFWYQQALGQGPEFLTYFQNEAQLDKSGLPSDRFFAERPEGSVSTLKIQRTQQEDSAVYLCASSLSRQGAGYTFGSGTRLTVV.

The V and J genes are TRBV20-1 and TRBJ1-2; D may be TRBD1 (5 bases). The germline V gene encodes CDR1 DFQATT and CDR2 SNEGSKA (reference sequence). V lost 6 bases to trimming and J lost 4 bases, with 9 bases between them. The CDR3 loop spans 11 amino acids. CDR3 sequence (DNA): TGCAGTGCGGGGCGGGGCTATGGCTACACCTTC. Encoded protein: CSAGRGYGYTF.

This clone was counted only a few times. This sequence joins TRBV3-1 (or the pseudogene TRBV3-2) and TRBJ2-2; D may be TRBD1 (5 bases). This CDR3 is 16 amino acids long. The V gene's germline CDR1 is LGHDT and CDR2 YNNKEL (reference sequence). The V end lost 4 bases, the J end lost 4 bases, and 16 bases lay between the germline ends. CDR3 loop: CASSLLSSGSTGELFF. The CDR3, as DNA: TGTGCCAGCAGCCTCTTATCATCAGGGTCCACCGGGGAGCTGTTTTTT.

The rearrangement links TRBV7-2 to TRBJ1-2, with 7 bases fitting TRBD1. Trimming cost V 1 base and J 4 bases; bases outside gene matches: 6. The CDR3 covers 15 residues. CDR1 is SGHTA, CDR2 FQGNSA, per germline. This CDR3 reads CASSLEGGQFYGYTF. The CDR3 DNA reads TGTGCCAGCAGCTTAGAGGGGGGACAGTTCTATGGCTACACCTTC.

A single count supports this clone. The chain couples TRBV12-3 or TRBV12-4 to TRBJ2-1; D is uncertain. CDR3 length: 11 residues. The V gene lost 3 bases and the J gene lost 11 bases, with 8 bases spanning the gap. CDR3 region: CASSFVGKQFF. The CDR3 DNA is TGTGCCAGCAGTTTCGTTGGGAAGCAGTTCTTC.

The chain combines TRBV3-1 (or the pseudogene TRBV3-2) with TRBJ1-6; a weak D match, TRBD1 (6 bases). The CDR3 is 18 amino acids. Per the germline V gene, CDR1 is LGHDT and CDR2 is YNNKEL (reference sequence). Trimming shortened V by 4 bases and J by 7 bases, and 23 bases separated the two germline ends. The CDR3 loop is CASSRPTGGGLGNSPLHF. The CDR3, as DNA: TGTGCCAGCAGCCGGCCCACGGGAGGGGGACTCGGAAATTCACCCCTCCACTTT.

This clone has a handful of counts. V and J are TRBV3-1 (or the pseudogene TRBV3-2) and TRBJ2-3; no reliable D call. The CDR3 sequence is 12 residues long. V was trimmed by 0 bases and J by 4 bases, leaving 2 bases between them. Germline V lookup: CDR1 LGHDT, CDR2 YNNKEL (reference sequence). In DNA form, the CDR3 reads TGTGCCAGCAGCCAAGATTCAGATACGCAGTATTTT. This codes for CASSQDSDTQYF.

This chain links TRBV6-4 with TRBJ1-2; tentatively, D is TRBD1 (6 bases). V dropped 4 bases and J dropped 8 bases, with 17 bases sitting between them. The CDR3 spans 14 residues. From germline, CDR1 is MRHNA and CDR2 SNTAGT. The DNA for the CDR3 is TGTGCCAGCAGTGTAGCCCAGGGGCATGAAGGCTACACCTTC. Translating gives CASSVAQGHEGYTF.

The J gene is TRBJ2-2, the V gene TRBV7-8; 8 nucleotides align to TRBD2. This CDR3 region has 18 residues. Germline V lookup: CDR1 SGHVS, CDR2 FQNEAQ. V shed 4 bases and J 0 bases; nucleotides not matched to a gene: 10. Here the CDR3 DNA reads TGTGCCAGCAGCTGGCGGGGGGCCCCCCTAGCGAACACCGGGGAGCTGTTTTTT. Amino acid sequence: CASSWRGAPLANTGELFF.

This clone was seen just once. The chain is built from TRBV6-5 and TRBJ2-5; D unresolved. V lost 2 bases to trimming and J lost 5 bases, with 15 bases between them. The V gene's germline CDR1 is MNHEY and CDR2 SVGAGI. CDR3 length equals 15 residues. The CDR3 DNA reads as TGTGCCAGCAGTTACGAGATGACTCCTGCGGAGACCCAGTACTTC. Translating it yields CASSYEMTPAETQYF.

The genes are TRBV15 and TRBJ2-7; D may match TRBD1 or TRBD2 (6 bases each). The CDR3 contains 15 residues. V was trimmed by 0 bases and J by 6 bases, leaving 15 bases between them. CDR1 LNHNV and CDR2 YYDKDF come from the germline V gene (reference sequence). The CDR3, as DNA: TGTGCCACCAGCAGAGATCGGGGGTTGGGGGCCGAGCAGTACGTC. Protein sequence: CATSRDRGLGAEQYV.

For the CDR3, the DNA is TGTGCCGGAACTCGGGGGGGCCCGGAGACCCAGTACTTC. It is translated as CAGTRGGPETQYF. This chain uses TRBV6-5 with TRBJ2-5, with 8 bases that match TRBD2. CDR3 length equals 13 residues. Germline loops: CDR1 MNHEY, CDR2 SVGAGI. V was clipped by 11 bases and J by 5 bases; unmatched bases: 10.

The chain joins TRBV29-1 to TRBJ2-2, with a tentative D call TRBD1 (5 bases). Trimming removed 7 bases at V and 0 bases at J, with 9 bases between. The V gene's germline CDR1 is SQVTM and CDR2 ANQGSEA. The CDR3 is made up of 13 amino acids. The CDR3 nucleotides read TGCAGCGCTAGGACACCGAACACCGGGGAGCTGTTTTTT. As protein: CSARTPNTGELFF.

This clone was detected once. This chain links TRBV5-4 with TRBJ1-1; tentative D call: TRBD1 (5 bases). Germline V gives CDR1 SGHNT, CDR2 YYREEE (reference sequence). This CDR3 contains 15 residues. V was cut by 4 bases and J by 0 bases, with 13 bases left in between. The CDR3 loop reads CASSTVQALNTEAFF. Here the CDR3 DNA reads TGTGCCAGCAGCACAGTACAGGCCCTGAACACTGAAGCTTTCTTT.

This rearrangement joins TRBV28 to TRBJ2-2, with D possibly called TRBD1 or TRBD2 (6 bases each). Trimming shortened V by 8 bases and J by 7 bases, and 17 bases separated the two germline ends. The CDR3 consists of 14 residues. The V gene's germline CDR1 is MDHEN and CDR2 SYDVKM. For the CDR3, the DNA is TGTGCCAGCCGGAACGGGGGCCGGGTCGGGGAGCTGTTTTTT. This encodes CASRNGGRVGELFF. Together with reference TRBV28 and TRBJ2-2, the CDR3 gives the full variable domain: DVKVTQSSRYLVKRTGEKVFLECVQDMDHENMFWYRQDPGLGLRLIYFSYDVKMKEKGDIPEGYSVSREKKERFSLILESASTNQTSMYLCASRNGGRVGELFFGEGSRLTVL.